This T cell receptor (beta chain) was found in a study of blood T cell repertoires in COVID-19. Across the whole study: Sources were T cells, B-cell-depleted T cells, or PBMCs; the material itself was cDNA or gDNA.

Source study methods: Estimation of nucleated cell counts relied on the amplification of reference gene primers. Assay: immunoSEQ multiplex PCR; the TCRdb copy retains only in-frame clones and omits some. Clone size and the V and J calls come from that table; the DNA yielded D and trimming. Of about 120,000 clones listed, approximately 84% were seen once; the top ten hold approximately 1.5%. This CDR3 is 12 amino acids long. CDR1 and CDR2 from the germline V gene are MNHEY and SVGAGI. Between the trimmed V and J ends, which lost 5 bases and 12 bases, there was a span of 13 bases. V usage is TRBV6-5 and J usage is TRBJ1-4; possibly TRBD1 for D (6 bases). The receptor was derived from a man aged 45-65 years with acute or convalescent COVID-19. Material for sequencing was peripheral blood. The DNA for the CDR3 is TGTGCCAGCAGTAGTACAGGGAGGGAACTGTTTTTT. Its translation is CASSSTGRELFF.